A selection of T cell receptor beta chains follows, all from one sample in a study of blood T cell repertoires in COVID-19. Clones were read by immunoSEQ multiplex PCR, and TCRdb kept only the in-frame ones, dropping some. The sample includes around 250,000 clones, roughly 80% of them seen just once. Sequencing input: PBMCs or T cells enriched from blood (not recorded which). The receptors stem from a man younger than 40 with acute COVID-19. Each CDR3 is given without its conserved first and last residue.

TRBV2	ASSGLLFTDTQY
TRBV28	ASTLVGGWGYT
TRBV7-8	ASSLGSGGPAQH
TRBV7-3	ASSLMGQGITEAF
TRBV7-9	ASGTRGSPLH
TRBV18	ASSPPTGGVSPLH
TRBV7-9	ASSSHTGPNTEAF
TRBV2	ASSPLVGYT
TRBV6-5	ASSYSRTGGDQPQH
TRBV12-3/TRBV12-4	ASSARTDNEQF
TRBV15	ATSRDLGRGGTDTQY
TRBV14	ASSRTSYGYT
TRBV30	AGGQGALNQPQH
TRBV4-1	ASSHGGGLSTEQF
TRBV5-1	ASSLGVRNYGYT
TRBV24-1	ATSDVSAGGGGELF
TRBV3-1/TRBV3-2	ASSQEAGIGEKLF
TRBV5-1	ASSRGWGLAELGSQY
TRBV10-3	AISGEGFQPQH
TRBV5-1	ASSPPAGGMDTQY
TRBV19	ASSIRGPEAF
TRBV25-1	ASSDYGDGYT
TRBV7-2	ASSLQGGLDTEAF
TRBV19	ASSMGRVKTDTQY
TRBV6-6	ASSYSASSYNSPLH
TRBV19	ASSRGDRVAFETQY
TRBV15	ATSRRTGADGYT
TRBV6-5	ASSRDTGNTEAF
TRBV19	ASSGGQGLLNYGYT
TRBV18	ASSPLRLGQGVGVETQY
TRBV29-1	SGFGTVSDGYT
TRBV6-6	ASSRLAGVLETQY
TRBV5-1	ASSGGETQY
TRBV5-1	ASSLGTTNTEAF
TRBV11-3	ASSLLAGGKLF
TRBV16	ASSQSFTGTGELF
TRBV12-3/TRBV12-4	ASSLRRGNGYT
TRBV13	ASSSRTGRGPKQF
TRBV6-5	ASSKTGGSTEAF
TRBV5-1	ASSPWSVREAGELF
TRBV5-1	ASSLGGSGNQPQH
TRBV15	ATSRSTDQPQH
TRBV7-6	ASSFMAREGRETQY
TRBV14	ASSSPISGTGGGEQF
TRBV5-6	ASSFGRWGGYT
TRBV7-9	ASSPDRVQGGEKLF
TRBV20-1	SASDRVWGQEKLF
TRBV18	ASSPSTGNRYGYT
TRBV19	ASSIFRTETGSGNTIY
TRBV6-5	ASRVGYDQPQH
TRBV2	ASKIGTNTGELF
TRBV19	SSRSLMNTEAF
TRBV6-2/TRBV6-3	ASSYYPGDYGYT
TRBV5-8	ASSSGEAYNEQF